These T cell receptor beta chains were read from a single sample in a study of shared T cell receptors in the human thymus. Repertoires were generated with immunoSEQ multiplex PCR, while TCRdb's copy carries only in-frame clones and drops some. The repertoire holds 500,000 to 850,000 clones, with 70% to 90% as singletons. Separately, the same data were catalogued under a study of human thymus T cells.

Specimen: thymocytes. These receptors all stem from a boy under two years old with a congenital heart defect. Each CDR3 is given with its conserved first and last residue. A D gene is named only where the DNA matches it firmly. For some rows the clone size is stated as once, few or many, or as a class when expanded; others skip it.

cdr3_aa,cdr3_nt,d_call,v_call,clone_size,j_call
CASSLWGGTYEQYF,TGTGCCAGCAGCTTATGGGGCGGAACCTACGAGCAGTACTTC,.,TRBV7-9,.,TRBJ2-7
CASRYGGAPSTDTQYF,TGTGCCAGTAGATATGGGGGGGCACCTAGCACAGATACGCAGTATTTT,.,TRBV19,.,TRBJ2-3
CASSPGEGAFSGANVLTF,TGTGCCAGCAGCCCCGGGGAGGGAGCTTTCTCTGGGGCCAACGTCCTGACTTTC,TRBD2,TRBV7-2,.,TRBJ2-6
CATRLTGLCTEAFF,TGTGCCACCAGACTCACAGGGTTATGTACTGAAGCTTTCTTT,.,TRBV15,.,TRBJ1-1
CASSVQGSPSNTIYF,TGTGCCAGCAGCGTACAGGGATCCCCATCAAACACCATATATTTT,.,TRBV5-6,.,TRBJ1-3
CATSRVQALREKLFF,TGTGCCACCAGCAGAGTACAGGCTTTGCGGGAAAAACTGTTTTTT,.,TRBV15,few,TRBJ1-4
CASCSEGTLGSEQYF,TGTGCCTCCTGCTCCGAGGGAACTTTAGGGTCGGAGCAGTACTTC,.,TRBV7-8,.,TRBJ2-7
CASSIDRGNYGYTF,TGTGCCAGCAGCATCGACAGGGGAAACTATGGCTACACCTTC,TRBD1,TRBV5-5,.,TRBJ1-2
CASSVRQGLTDTQYF,TGTGCCAGCAGCGTACGCCAGGGCCTCACCGATACGCAGTATTTT,.,TRBV9,.,TRBJ2-3
CASSMDTANEKLFF,TGTGCCAGTAGTATGGACACGGCTAATGAAAAACTGTTTTTT,.,TRBV19,once,TRBJ1-4
CASMNSLGHSYGYTF,TGTGCCAGCATGAACTCTTTGGGACACTCCTATGGCTACACCTTC,.,TRBV28,few,TRBJ1-2
CSSAGGSGDSYEQYF,TGCAGCTCCGCGGGGGGAAGCGGGGACTCCTACGAGCAGTACTTC,TRBD2,TRBV29-1,few,TRBJ2-7
CASSSTGSSPLHF,TGTGCCAGCAGTTCGACAGGGTCTTCACCCCTCCACTTT,TRBD1,TRBV28,.,TRBJ1-6
CASNLIGLAASYEQYF,TGTGCCAGCAATTTAATTGGACTAGCGGCATCCTACGAGCAGTACTTC,TRBD2,TRBV28,.,TRBJ2-7
CASTPGRGLAGRLPYEQYF,TGTGCCAGCACCCCGGGGCGGGGACTAGCGGGCAGATTACCATACGAGCAGTACTTC,TRBD2,TRBV7-9,.,TRBJ2-7
CAISESRDRGTGELFF,TGTGCCATCAGTGAGTCACGGGACAGGGGGACCGGGGAGCTGTTTTTT,TRBD1,TRBV10-3,.,TRBJ2-2
CASSLLAGGGEQFF,TGTGCCAGCAGTTTACTAGCGGGAGGGGGTGAGCAGTTCTTC,TRBD2,TRBV28,.,TRBJ2-1
CASSGTGKPYEQYF,TGTGCCAGTAGTGGGACAGGGAAACCCTACGAGCAGTACTTC,TRBD1,TRBV19,few,TRBJ2-7
CASSPSWTPIPSSYEQYF,TGTGCCAGCTCACCTTCTTGGACACCAATCCCGAGCTCCTACGAGCAGTACTTC,.,TRBV18,.,TRBJ2-7
CAWEVTGGLSLSAFF,TGTGCCTGGGAGGTGACAGGGGGCCTTAGTCTGTCAGCTTTCTTT,TRBD1,TRBV30,.,TRBJ1-1
CASSLRAGMNTEAFF,TGTGCCAGCAGCTTAAGGGCAGGGATGAACACTGAAGCTTTCTTT,.,TRBV7-8,.,TRBJ1-1
CASAGIGELFF,TGTGCCAGCGCGGGGATCGGGGAGCTGTTTTTT,.,TRBV25-1,.,TRBJ2-2
CASSVESGLAKNIQYF,TGTGCCAGCAGCGTAGAGAGCGGGCTAGCCAAAAACATTCAGTACTTC,.,TRBV9,.,TRBJ2-4
CASSEIRETGDYGYTF,TGTGCCAGCAGTGAGATACGTGAGACAGGGGACTATGGCTACACCTTC,TRBD1,TRBV2,.,TRBJ1-2